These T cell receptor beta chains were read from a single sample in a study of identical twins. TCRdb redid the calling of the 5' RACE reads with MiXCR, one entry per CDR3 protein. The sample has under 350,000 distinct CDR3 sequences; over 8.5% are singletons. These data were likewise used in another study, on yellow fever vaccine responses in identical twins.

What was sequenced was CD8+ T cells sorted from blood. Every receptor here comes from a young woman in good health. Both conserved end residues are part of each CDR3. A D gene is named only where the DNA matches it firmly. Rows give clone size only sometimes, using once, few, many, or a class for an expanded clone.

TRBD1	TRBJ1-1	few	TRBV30	CAWSANTGVDAFF	TGTGCCTGGAGTGCCAATACAGGGGTAGACGCTTTCTTT
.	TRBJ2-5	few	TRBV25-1	CASSEVVSAIPETQYF	TGTGCCAGCAGTGAGGTGGTTAGCGCCATTCCAGAGACCCAGTACTTC
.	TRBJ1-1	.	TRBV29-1	CSVTNTEAFF	TGCAGCGTCACGAACACTGAAGCTTTCTTT
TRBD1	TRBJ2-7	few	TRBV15	CATSREGTGIHEQYF	TGTGCCACCAGCAGAGAAGGGACAGGGATCCACGAGCAGTACTTC
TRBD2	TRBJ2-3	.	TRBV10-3	CAISENSGGRDTQYF	TGTGCCATCAGTGAGAACAGCGGGGGCCGAGATACGCAGTATTTT
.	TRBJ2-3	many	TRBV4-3	CASSARQGGTTDTQYF	TGCGCCAGCAGCGCCCGTCAGGGGGGGACCACAGATACGCAGTATTTT
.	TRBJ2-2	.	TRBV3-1	CASSQAKNTGELFF	TGTGCCAGCAGCCAAGCGAAGAACACCGGGGAGCTGTTTTTT
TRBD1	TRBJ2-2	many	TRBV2	CASDRAGELFF	TGTGCCAGTGACAGGGCCGGGGAGCTGTTTTTT
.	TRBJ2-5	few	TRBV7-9	CASSLLELAGETQYF	TGTGCCAGCAGCTTATTGGAACTAGCCGGAGAGACCCAGTACTTC
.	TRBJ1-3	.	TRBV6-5	CASREPGDTIYF	TGTGCCAGCAGGGAACCTGGTGACACCATATATTTT
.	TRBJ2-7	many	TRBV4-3	CASSPSREPSYEQYF	TGCGCCAGCAGCCCCTCCAGGGAGCCGTCCTACGAGCAGTACTTC
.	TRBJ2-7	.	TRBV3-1	CASSHPAGQPSYEQYF	TGTGCCAGCAGCCATCCTGCGGGACAGCCCTCCTACGAGCAGTACTTC
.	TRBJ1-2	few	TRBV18	CASSLWRGRSGYTF	TGTGCCAGCTCACTCTGGAGGGGTAGAAGTGGCTACACCTTC
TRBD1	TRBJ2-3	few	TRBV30	CAWGTGITDTQYF	TGTGCCTGGGGGACAGGGATTACAGATACGCAGTATTTT
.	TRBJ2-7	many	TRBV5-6	CASSFGPGDEQYF	TGTGCCAGCAGCTTTGGCCCGGGAGACGAGCAGTACTTC
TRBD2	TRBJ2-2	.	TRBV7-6	CASSLEFSGGLYTGELFF	TGTGCCAGCAGCTTAGAGTTCAGCGGGGGGCTATACACCGGGGAGCTGTTTTTT
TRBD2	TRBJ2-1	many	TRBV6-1	CASSPFLSGGPYNEQFF	TGTGCCAGCAGCCCCTTCCTTAGCGGGGGGCCCTACAATGAGCAGTTCTTC
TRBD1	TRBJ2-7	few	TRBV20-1	CSARAETGGGYEQYF	TGCAGTGCTAGAGCGGAGACAGGGGGTGGCTACGAGCAGTACTTC
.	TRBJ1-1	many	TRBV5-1	CASSLEGTVEAFF	TGCGCCAGCAGCTTGGAGGGGACGGTAGAAGCTTTCTTT
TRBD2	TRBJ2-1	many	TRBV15	CATSRDRLADNEQFF	TGTGCCACCAGCAGAGATAGGCTAGCGGACAATGAGCAGTTCTTC
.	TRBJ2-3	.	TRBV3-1	CASSQVTGIFPDTQYF	TGTGCCAGCAGCCAAGTTACAGGGATTTTCCCAGATACGCAGTATTTT
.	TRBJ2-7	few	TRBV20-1	CSARDLRYSYEQYF	TGCAGTGCTAGAGACTTGCGTTACTCCTACGAGCAGTACTTC
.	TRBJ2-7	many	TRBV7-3	CASSLYSGTGSYEQYF	TGTGCCAGCAGCTTATATTCTGGGACTGGCTCCTACGAGCAGTACTTC
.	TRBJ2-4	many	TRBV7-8	CASSFFIEDYIQYF	TGTGCCAGCAGCTTTTTTATTGAGGACTACATTCAGTACTTC
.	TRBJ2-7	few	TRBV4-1	CASSQDYPYEQYF	TGCGCCAGCAGCCAAGATTACCCCTACGAGCAGTACTTC
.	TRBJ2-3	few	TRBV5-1	CASSLEGVSPDTQYF	TGCGCCAGCAGCTTAGAAGGAGTGAGCCCAGATACGCAGTATTTT
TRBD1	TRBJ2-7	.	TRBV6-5	CASSYGAQGKSYEQYF	TGTGCCAGCAGTTACGGGGCACAGGGGAAATCCTACGAGCAGTACTTC
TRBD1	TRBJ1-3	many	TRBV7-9	CASSLLGQAFSGNTIYF	TGTGCCAGCAGCTTATTGGGACAGGCCTTCTCTGGAAACACCATATATTTT
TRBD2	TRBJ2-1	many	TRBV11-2	CASSLDGTSGTIYNEQFF	TGTGCCAGCAGCTTAGACGGGACTAGCGGAACTATCTACAATGAGCAGTTCTTC
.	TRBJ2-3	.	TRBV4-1	CASSQDSTTSTDTQYF	TGCGCCAGCAGCCAAGATTCTACTACCAGCACAGATACGCAGTATTTT
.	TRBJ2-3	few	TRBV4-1	CASSQTSISDTQYF	TGCGCCAGCAGCCAAACGAGTATCTCAGATACGCAGTATTTT
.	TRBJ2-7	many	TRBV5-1	CASSFQTSYEQYF	TGCGCCAGCAGCTTCCAAACCTCTTACGAGCAGTACTTC
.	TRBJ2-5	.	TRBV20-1	CSAREISNLTHWAFQETQYF	TGCAGTGCTAGAGAAATCTCTAACCTTACCCACTGGGCCTTTCAAGAGACCCAGTACTTC
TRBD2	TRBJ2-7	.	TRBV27	CASSFELAGHYEQYF	TGTGCCAGCAGCTTTGAATTAGCGGGACACTACGAGCAGTACTTC
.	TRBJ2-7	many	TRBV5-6	CASSLGGLDSYEQYF	TGTGCCAGCAGCTTGGGAGGGTTGGACTCCTACGAGCAGTACTTC
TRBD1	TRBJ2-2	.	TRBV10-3	CAIGSATGGDGELFF	TGTGCCATCGGGTCCGCGACAGGGGGTGACGGGGAGCTGTTTTTT
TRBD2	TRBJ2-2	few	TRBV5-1	CASSLVGGRDTGELFF	TGCGCCAGCAGCTTGGTAGGCGGGAGGGACACCGGGGAGCTGTTTTTT
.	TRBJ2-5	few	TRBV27	CASSLSKGQETQYF	TGTGCCAGCAGTTTATCGAAGGGCCAAGAGACCCAGTACTTC
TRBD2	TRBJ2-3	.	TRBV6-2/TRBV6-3	CASSSGLAGADTQYF	TGTGCCAGCAGTTCGGGACTAGCGGGCGCAGATACGCAGTATTTT
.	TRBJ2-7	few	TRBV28	CASSFFGLPYEQYF	TGTGCCAGCAGTTTCTTTGGTCTCCCCTACGAGCAGTACTTC
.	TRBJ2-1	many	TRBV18	CASSPPGTNEQFF	TGTGCCAGCTCACCACCGGGGACCAATGAGCAGTTCTTC
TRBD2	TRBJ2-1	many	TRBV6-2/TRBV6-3	CASSYSPSGRVDEQFF	TGTGCCAGCAGTTACTCGCCTAGCGGGAGGGTCGATGAGCAGTTCTTC
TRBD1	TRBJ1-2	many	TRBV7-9	CASSQTTGGGYGYTF	TGTGCCAGCAGCCAAACTACAGGGGGCGGCTATGGCTACACCTTC
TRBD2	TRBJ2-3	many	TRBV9	CASSGGLAPRTDTQYF	TGTGCCAGCAGCGGGGGACTAGCCCCCCGCACAGATACGCAGTATTTT
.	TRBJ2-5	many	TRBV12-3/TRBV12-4	CASSLAPSLETQYF	TGTGCCAGCAGTTTAGCACCTAGCCTAGAGACCCAGTACTTC
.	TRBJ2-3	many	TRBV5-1	CASRNTTDTQYF	TGCGCCAGCAGAAACACCACAGATACGCAGTATTTT